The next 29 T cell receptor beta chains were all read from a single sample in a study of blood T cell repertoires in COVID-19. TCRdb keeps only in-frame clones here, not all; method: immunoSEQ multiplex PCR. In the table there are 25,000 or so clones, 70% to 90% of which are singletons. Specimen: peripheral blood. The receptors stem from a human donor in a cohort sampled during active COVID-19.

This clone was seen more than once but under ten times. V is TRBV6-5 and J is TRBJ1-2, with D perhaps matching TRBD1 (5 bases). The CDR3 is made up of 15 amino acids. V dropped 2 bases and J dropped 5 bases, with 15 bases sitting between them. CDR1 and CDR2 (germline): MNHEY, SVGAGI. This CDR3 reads CASSYRGWGRYGYTF. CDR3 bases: TGTGCCAGCAGTTACCGGGGGTGGGGCCGATATGGCTACACCTTC.

The CDR3 sequence: CASSNGRGGGGEYQPQHF. CDR3 coding DNA: TGTGCCAGCAGCAACGGGCGGGGGGGCGGTGGTGAATACCAGCCCCAGCATTTT. This chain joins TRBV21-1 and TRBJ1-5. TRBV21-1 is given as a pseudogene. The CDR3 consists of 18 residues.

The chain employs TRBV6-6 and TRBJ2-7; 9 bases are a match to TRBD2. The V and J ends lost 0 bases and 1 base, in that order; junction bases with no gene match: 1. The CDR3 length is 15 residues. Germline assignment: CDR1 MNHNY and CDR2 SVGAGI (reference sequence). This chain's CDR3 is CASSYSLAGSYEQYF. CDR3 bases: TGTGCCAGCAGTTACTCCCTAGCGGGATCCTACGAGCAGTACTTC.

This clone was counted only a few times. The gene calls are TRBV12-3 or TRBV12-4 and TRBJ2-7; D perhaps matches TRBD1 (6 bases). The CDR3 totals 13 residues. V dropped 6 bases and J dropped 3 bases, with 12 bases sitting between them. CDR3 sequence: CASRKQGDYEQYF. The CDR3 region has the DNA TGTGCCAGCAGAAAACAGGGTGACTACGAGCAGTACTTC.

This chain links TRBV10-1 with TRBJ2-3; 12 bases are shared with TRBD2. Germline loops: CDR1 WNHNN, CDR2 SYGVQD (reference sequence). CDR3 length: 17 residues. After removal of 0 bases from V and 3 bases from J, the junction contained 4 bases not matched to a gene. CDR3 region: CASSESTSGGITDTQYF. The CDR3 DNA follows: TGCGCCAGCAGTGAGTCCACTAGCGGGGGGATAACAGATACGCAGTATTTT.

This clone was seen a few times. CDR3 amino acids: CASSYSPGTVNSPLHF. In nucleotides, the CDR3 is TGTGCCAGCAGTTACTCGCCCGGGACAGTTAATTCACCCCTCCACTTT. The gene calls are TRBV6-5 and TRBJ1-6; 7 nucleotides agree with TRBD1. CDR1 MNHEY and CDR2 SVGAGI come from the germline V gene. CDR3 size: 16 residues. V lost 0 bases, J lost 6 bases, and 5 bases stayed unmatched.

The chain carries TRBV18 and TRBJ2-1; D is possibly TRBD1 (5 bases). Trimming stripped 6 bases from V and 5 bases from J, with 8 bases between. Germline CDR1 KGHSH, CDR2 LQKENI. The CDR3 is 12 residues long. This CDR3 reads CASSQGDNEQFF. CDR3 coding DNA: TGTGCCAGCTCCCAAGGGGACAATGAGCAGTTCTTC.

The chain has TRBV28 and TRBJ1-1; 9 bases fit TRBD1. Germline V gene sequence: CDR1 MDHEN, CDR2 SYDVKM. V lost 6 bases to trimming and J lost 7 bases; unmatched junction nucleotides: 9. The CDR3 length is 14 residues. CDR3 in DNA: TGTGCCAGCAGCCGGGACAGGGCGGGGGGTGAAGCTTTCTTT. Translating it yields CASSRDRAGGEAFF.

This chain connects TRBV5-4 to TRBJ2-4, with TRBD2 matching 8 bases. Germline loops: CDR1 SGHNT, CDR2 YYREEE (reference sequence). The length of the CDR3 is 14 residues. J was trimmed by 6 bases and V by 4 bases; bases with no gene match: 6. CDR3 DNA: TGTGCCAGCAGCGCAGCGGGAGTTGGAAACATTCAGTACTTC. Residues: CASSAAGVGNIQYF.

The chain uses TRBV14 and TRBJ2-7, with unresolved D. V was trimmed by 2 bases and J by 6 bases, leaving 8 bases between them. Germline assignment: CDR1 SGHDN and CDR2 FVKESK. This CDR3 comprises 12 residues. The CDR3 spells CASSQRAREQYF. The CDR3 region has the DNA TGTGCCAGCAGCCAAAGAGCTCGCGAGCAGTACTTC. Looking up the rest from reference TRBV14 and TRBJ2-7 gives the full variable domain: EAGVTQFPSHSVIEKGQTVTLRCDPISGHDNLYWYRRVMGKEIKFLLHFVKESKQDESGMPNNRFLAERTGGTYSTLKVQPAELEDSGVYFCASSQRAREQYFGPGTRLTVT.

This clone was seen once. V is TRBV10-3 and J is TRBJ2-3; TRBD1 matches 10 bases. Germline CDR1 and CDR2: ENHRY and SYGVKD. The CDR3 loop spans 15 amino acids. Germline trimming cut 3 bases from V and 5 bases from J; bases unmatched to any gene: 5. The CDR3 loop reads CAISDRDRGGDTQYF. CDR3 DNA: TGTGCCATCAGTGACCGGGACAGGGGTGGAGATACGCAGTATTTT.

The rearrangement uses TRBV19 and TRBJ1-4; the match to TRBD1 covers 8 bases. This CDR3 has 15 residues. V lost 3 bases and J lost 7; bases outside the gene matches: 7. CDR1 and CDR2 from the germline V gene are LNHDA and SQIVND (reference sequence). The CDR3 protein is CASSIGQGMAEKLFF. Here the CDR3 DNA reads TGTGCCAGTAGTATCGGACAGGGTATGGCTGAAAAACTGTTTTTT.

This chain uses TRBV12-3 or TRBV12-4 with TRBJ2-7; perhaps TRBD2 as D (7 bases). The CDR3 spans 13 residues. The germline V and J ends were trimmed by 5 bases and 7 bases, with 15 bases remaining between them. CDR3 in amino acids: CASSQTGRGEQYF. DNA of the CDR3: TGTGCCAGCAGTCAAACAGGGAGGGGAGAGCAGTACTTC.

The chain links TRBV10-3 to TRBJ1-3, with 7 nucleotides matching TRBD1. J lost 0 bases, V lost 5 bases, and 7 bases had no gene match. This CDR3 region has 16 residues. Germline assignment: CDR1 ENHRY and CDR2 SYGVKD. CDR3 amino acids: CAISPGTDNSGNTIYF. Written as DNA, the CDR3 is TGTGCCATCAGTCCCGGGACAGATAACTCTGGAAACACCATATATTTT.

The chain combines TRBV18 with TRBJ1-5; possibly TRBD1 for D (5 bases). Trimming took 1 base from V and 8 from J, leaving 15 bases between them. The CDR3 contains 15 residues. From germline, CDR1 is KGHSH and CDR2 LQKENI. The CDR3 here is CASSPRGGLGEPQHF. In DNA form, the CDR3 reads TGTGCCAGCTCACCACGGGGGGGTCTGGGGGAGCCCCAGCATTTT. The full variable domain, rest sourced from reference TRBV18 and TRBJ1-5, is NAGVMQNPRHLVRRRGQEARLRCSPMKGHSHVYWYRQLPEEGLKFMVYLQKENIIDESGMPKERFSAEFPKEGPSILRIQQVVRGDSAAYFCASSPRGGLGEPQHFGDGTRLSIL.

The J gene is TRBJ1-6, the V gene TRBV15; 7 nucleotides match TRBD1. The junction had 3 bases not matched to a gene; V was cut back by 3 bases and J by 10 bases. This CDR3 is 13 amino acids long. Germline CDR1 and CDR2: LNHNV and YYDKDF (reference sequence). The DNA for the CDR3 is TGTGCCACCAGCAGGCGGGACAGATCACCCCTCCACTTT. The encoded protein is CATSRRDRSPLHF.

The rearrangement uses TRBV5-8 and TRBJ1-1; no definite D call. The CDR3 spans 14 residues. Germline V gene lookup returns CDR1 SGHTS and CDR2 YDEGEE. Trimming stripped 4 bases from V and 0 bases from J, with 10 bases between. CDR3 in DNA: TGTGCCAGCAGCATGATTGGAGTGAACACTGAAGCTTTCTTT. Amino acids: CASSMIGVNTEAFF.

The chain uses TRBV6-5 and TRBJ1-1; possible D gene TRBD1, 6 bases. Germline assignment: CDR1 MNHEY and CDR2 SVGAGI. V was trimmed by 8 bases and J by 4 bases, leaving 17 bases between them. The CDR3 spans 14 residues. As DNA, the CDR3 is TGTGCCAGCCGTATCGGGGGGCCGGTCACTGAAGCTTTCTTT. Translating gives CASRIGGPVTEAFF.

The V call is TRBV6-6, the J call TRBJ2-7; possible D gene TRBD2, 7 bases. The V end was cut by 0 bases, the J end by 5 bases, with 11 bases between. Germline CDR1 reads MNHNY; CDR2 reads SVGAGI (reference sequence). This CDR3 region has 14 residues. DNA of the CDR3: TGTGCCAGCAGTTACTCCGGGGGGCTGGACGAGCAGTACTTC. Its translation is CASSYSGGLDEQYF.

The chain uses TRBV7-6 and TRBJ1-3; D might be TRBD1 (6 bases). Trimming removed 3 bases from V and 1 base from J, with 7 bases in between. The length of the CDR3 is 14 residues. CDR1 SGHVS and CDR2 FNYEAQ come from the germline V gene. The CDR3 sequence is CASSFTGSGNTIYF. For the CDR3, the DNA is TGTGCCAGCAGCTTTACAGGGTCTGGAAACACCATATATTTT.

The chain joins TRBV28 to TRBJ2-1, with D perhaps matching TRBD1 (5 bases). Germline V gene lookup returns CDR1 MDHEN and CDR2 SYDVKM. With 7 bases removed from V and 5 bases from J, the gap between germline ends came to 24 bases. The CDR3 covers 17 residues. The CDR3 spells CASIPPLGRAKDNEQFF. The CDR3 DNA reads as TGTGCCAGCATCCCCCCCCTGGGCAGGGCAAAGGACAATGAGCAGTTCTTC.

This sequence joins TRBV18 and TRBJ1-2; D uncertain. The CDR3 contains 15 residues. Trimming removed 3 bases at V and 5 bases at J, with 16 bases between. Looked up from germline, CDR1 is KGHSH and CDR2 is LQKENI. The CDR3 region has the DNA TGTGCCAGCTCACCGGATTCCCTCGGGGTTTATGGCTACACCTTC. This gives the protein CASSPDSLGVYGYTF.

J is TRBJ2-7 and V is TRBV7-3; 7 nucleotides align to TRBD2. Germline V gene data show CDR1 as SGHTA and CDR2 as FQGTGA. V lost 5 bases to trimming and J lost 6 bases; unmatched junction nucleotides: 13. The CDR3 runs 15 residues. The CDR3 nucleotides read TGTGCCAGCAGCCCCCAAGCGGGACCTTTGTTCGAGCAGTACTTC. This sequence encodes CASSPQAGPLFEQYF.

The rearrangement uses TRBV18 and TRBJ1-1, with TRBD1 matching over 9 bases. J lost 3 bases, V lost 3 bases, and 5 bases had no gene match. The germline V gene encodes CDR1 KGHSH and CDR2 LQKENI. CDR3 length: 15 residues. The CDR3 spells CASSPETGGDTEAFF. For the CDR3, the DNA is TGTGCCAGCTCACCCGAGACAGGGGGGGACACTGAAGCTTTCTTT.

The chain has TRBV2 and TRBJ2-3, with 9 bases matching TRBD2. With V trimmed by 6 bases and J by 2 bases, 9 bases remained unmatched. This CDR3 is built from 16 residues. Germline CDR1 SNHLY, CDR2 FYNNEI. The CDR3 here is CASSREIAGDTDTQYF. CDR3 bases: TGTGCCAGCAGCAGGGAGATAGCGGGAGACACAGATACGCAGTATTTT.

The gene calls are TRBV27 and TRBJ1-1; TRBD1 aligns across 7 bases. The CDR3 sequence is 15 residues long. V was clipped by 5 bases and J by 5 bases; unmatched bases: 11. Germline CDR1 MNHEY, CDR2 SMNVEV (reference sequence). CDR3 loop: CASSNSGTGVTEAFF. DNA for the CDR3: TGTGCCAGCAGTAACTCCGGAACAGGGGTAACTGAAGCTTTCTTT.

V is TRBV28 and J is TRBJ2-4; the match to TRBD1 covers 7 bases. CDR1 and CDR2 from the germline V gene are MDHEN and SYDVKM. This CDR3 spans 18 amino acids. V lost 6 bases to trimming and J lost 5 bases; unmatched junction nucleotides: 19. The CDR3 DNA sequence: TGTGCCAGCAGCTACACTACTTCAACAGGGGCGGTGCAAAACATTCAGTACTTC. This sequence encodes CASSYTTSTGAVQNIQYF.

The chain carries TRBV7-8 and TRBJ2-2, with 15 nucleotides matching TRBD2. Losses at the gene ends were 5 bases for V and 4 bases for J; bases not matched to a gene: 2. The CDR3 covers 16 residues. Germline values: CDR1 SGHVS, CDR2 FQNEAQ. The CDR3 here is CASSGLAGGSTGELFF. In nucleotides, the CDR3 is TGTGCCAGCAGCGGACTAGCGGGAGGGAGCACCGGGGAGCTGTTTTTT.

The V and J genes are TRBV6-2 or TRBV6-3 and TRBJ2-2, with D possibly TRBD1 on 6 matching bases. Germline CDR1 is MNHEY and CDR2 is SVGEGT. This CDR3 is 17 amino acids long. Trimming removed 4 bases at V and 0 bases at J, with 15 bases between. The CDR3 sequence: CASSLTGATTNTGELFF. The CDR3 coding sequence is TGTGCCAGCAGTTTGACAGGAGCAACCACGAACACCGGGGAGCTGTTTTTT.